Sequencing of this T cell receptor beta chain was carried out in a study of T cell repertoires in cytomegalovirus infection. On the study more broadly: Well-studied HLA-B-restricted CMV epitopes were used in the study alongside recently identified HLA-C-restricted ones. Based on public TCR beta signatures, there were indications of CMV infection and of a matching HLA type.

Unmatched junction bases numbered 7, after V lost 3 bases and J lost 6 bases. Germline CDR1 DFQATT, CDR2 SNEGSKA (reference sequence). This CDR3 has 14 residues. TCRdb analysed the reads with MiXCR anew, one entry per CDR3 protein. The top ten clones hold 48% of a sample with approximately 600,000 distinct CDR3 sequences, around two fifths of them seen once. General study results and limits: The study found HLA-C-restricted CMV-specific TCR beta clonotypes dominating the ex vivo response. Carriage of CMV together with the relevant HLA was identifiable through cumulative public TCR beta family frequency.

On this clonotype itself: Its matching antigen is unknown.

This clonotype was sampled from a human donor in good health (CMV status not recorded). Some clones in this sample may be carry-over from other donors' samples. The rearrangement joins TRBV20-1 to TRBJ2-3, with TRBD2 matching over 9 bases. The sequences come from cultured PBMCs, collected from culture after CMV antigen stimulation. The CDR3 spells CSARYSLAGDTQYF. CDR3 nucleotide sequence: TGCAGTGCTAGGTACTCTCTAGCGGGGGATACGCAGTATTTT.